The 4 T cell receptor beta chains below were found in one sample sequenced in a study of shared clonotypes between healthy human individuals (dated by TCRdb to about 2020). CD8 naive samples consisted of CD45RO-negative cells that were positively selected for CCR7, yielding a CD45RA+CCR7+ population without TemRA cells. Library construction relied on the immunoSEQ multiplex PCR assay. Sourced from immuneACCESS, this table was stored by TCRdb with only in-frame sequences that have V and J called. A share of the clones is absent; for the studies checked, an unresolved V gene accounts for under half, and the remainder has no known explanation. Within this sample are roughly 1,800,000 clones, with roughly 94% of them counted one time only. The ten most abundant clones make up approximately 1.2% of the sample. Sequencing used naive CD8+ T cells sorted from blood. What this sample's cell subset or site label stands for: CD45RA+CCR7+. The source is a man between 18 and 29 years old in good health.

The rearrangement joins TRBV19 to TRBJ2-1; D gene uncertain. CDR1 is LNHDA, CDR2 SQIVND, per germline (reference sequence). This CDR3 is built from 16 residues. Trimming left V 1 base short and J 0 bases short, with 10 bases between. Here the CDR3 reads CASSIVVGSSYNEQFF. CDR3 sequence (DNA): TGTGCCAGTAGTATAGTGGTGGGCAGCTCCTACAATGAGCAGTTCTTC.

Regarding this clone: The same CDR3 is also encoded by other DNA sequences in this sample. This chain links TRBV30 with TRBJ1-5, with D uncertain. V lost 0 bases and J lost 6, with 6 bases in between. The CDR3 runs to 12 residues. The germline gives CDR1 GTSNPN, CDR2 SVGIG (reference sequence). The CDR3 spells CAWSVGVQPQHF. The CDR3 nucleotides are TGTGCCTGGAGTGTTGGGGTTCAGCCCCAGCATTTT.

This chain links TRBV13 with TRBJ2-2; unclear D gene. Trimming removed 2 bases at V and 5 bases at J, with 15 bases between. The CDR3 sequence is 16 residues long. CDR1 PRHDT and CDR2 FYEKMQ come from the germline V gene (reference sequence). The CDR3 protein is CASSLTSLGKTGELFF. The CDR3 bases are TGTGCCAGCAGCTTAACCAGTTTGGGTAAAACCGGGGAGCTGTTTTTT.

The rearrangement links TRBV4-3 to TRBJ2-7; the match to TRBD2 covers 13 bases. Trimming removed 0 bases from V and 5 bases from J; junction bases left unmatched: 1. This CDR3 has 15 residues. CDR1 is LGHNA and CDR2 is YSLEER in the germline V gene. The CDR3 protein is CASSQEGLAGNEQYF. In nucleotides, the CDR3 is TGCGCCAGCAGCCAAGAGGGACTAGCGGGAAACGAGCAGTACTTC.